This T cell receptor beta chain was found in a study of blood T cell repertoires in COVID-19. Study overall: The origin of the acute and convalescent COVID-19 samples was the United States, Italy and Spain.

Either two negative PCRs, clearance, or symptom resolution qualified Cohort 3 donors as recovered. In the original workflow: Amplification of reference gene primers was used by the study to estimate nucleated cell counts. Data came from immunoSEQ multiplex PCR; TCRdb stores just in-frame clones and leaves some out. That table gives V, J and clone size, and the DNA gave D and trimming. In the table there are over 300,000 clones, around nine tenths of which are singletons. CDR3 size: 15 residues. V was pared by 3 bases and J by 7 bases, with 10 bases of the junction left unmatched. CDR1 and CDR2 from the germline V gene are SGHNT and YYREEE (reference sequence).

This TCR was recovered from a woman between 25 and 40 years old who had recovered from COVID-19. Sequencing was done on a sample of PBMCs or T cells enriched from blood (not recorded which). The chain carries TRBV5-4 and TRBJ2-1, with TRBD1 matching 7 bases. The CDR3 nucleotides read TGTGCCAGCAGCTCGGACAGGCTTCCCGGGAATGAGCAGTTCTTC. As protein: CASSSDRLPGNEQFF.